This passage covers 14 T cell receptor beta chains from one sample sequenced in a study of blood T cells in healthy people across ages. PCR was performed a second time for about 6 to 11 cycles using a sample-barcoded 5' primer and a J-beta primer mix. From the 5' RACE reads, TCRdb called clonotypes with MiXCR, one entry per CDR3 protein. The table lists about 930,000 distinct CDR3 sequences, about 28% of them singletons, with roughly 10% in the top ten. Another study also made use of these data, one on T cells of mothers and their children.

What was sequenced was blood. Receptors were obtained from a woman in her thirties or forties in good health.

The chain uses TRBV20-1 and TRBJ2-1, with D perhaps being TRBD1 or TRBD2 (5 bases each). V was cut by 3 bases and J by 1 base, with 19 bases left in between. Germline V gene sequence: CDR1 DFQATT, CDR2 SNEGSKA (reference sequence). CDR3 length: 17 amino acids. In DNA, the CDR3 is TGCAGTGCTAGTGGTGTTTCCCATGGGGGTTCCTACAATGAGCAGTTCTTC. It is translated as CSASGVSHGGSYNEQFF.

The J gene is TRBJ1-1, the V gene TRBV6-1, with TRBD1 matching over 10 bases. CDR1 MNHNS and CDR2 SASEGT come from the germline V gene. The CDR3 runs 12 residues. The ends lost 6 bases at V and 11 bases at J; junction bases unmatched: 6. The CDR3 is CASSPTGGSAFF. In nucleotides, the CDR3 is TGTGCCAGCAGCCCGACAGGGGGCTCTGCTTTCTTT.

CDR3 sequence (DNA): TGTGCCAGCAGCGTAGTGGGGCGGGGGGGTTACAATGAGCAGTTCTTC. Its protein product is CASSVVGRGGYNEQFF. This chain links TRBV9 with TRBJ2-1; 9 nucleotides match TRBD2. Looked up from germline, CDR1 is SGDLS and CDR2 is YYNGEE. This CDR3 contains 16 residues. Unmatched junction bases numbered 5, after V lost 0 bases and J lost 4 bases.

In its sample, this clonotype was seen many times. The genes are TRBV12-3 or TRBV12-4 and TRBJ1-6, with unresolved D. V was clipped by 2 bases and J by 4 bases, with 6 bases between them. This CDR3 is built from 14 residues. DNA for the CDR3: TGTGCCAGCAGTTTAAGGCAGTATAATTCACCCCTCCACTTT. Protein product: CASSLRQYNSPLHF.

This clonotype has at least ten counts. This rearrangement joins TRBV20-1 to TRBJ1-2; 8 positions agree with TRBD1. The CDR3 totals 13 residues. CDR1 and CDR2 from the germline V gene are DFQATT and SNEGSKA (reference sequence). V trimming: 6 bases; J trimming: 6 bases; junction bases outside the gene matches: 9. DNA for the CDR3: TGCAGTGCCCGGACAGGGAGGGCTCATGGCTACACCTTC. Translated, it gives CSARTGRAHGYTF.

This clonotype showed up many times. Germline and junction disagree at one end, which may indicate a read error. The chain joins TRBV28 to TRBJ2-6; D may be TRBD1 (5 bases). The CDR3 sequence is 15 residues long. In germline, CDR1 is MDHEN, CDR2 SYDVKM. CDR3 nucleotides: TGCGCCAGCAGCGAGCAGGGATCTGGGGCCAACGTCCTGACTTTC. It encodes CASSEQGSGANVLTF.

This clonotype was recorded a few times. V and J are TRBV7-2 and TRBJ2-1, with unresolved D. Per the germline V gene, CDR1 is SGHTA and CDR2 is FQGNSA. Trimming left V 5 bases short and J 0 bases short, with 14 bases between. The length of the CDR3 is 16 residues. The CDR3 reads CASSRRQESSYNEQFF. The CDR3 DNA reads TGTGCCAGCAGCCGACGGCAGGAAAGCTCCTACAATGAGCAGTTCTTC.

This clonotype was seen a handful of times. This sequence joins TRBV20-1 and TRBJ1-2, with 8 bases matching TRBD1. The CDR3 extends over 13 amino acids. Germline CDR1 DFQATT, CDR2 SNEGSKA (reference sequence). Trimming cost V 6 bases and J 7 bases; bases outside gene matches: 10. CDR3 loop: CSATKDRACGYTF. Here the CDR3 DNA reads TGCAGTGCAACCAAGGACAGGGCCTGTGGCTACACCTTC.

The rearrangement links TRBV6-6 to TRBJ2-3; D is uncertain. Deletions cut 4 bases from V and 8 bases from J, with 13 bases between. The CDR3 spans 13 residues. Germline V gene sequence: CDR1 MNHNY, CDR2 SVGAGI (reference sequence). For the CDR3, the DNA is TGTGCCAGCAGTTCACTTACTGGTGGTACGCAGTATTTT. Its protein product is CASSSLTGGTQYF.

This clonotype came up a few times. CDR3 sequence reads: CAIRETGENYGYTF. The CDR3, as DNA: TGTGCCATCAGAGAGACAGGGGAAAACTATGGCTACACCTTC. The chain links TRBV10-3 to TRBJ1-2; 8 bases are shared with TRBD1. The CDR3 sequence is 14 residues long. Trimming at V came to 6 bases and at J to 2 bases, leaving 5 bases not matched to a gene. Germline CDR1 reads ENHRY; CDR2 reads SYGVKD.

This clonotype was seen a few times. The chain couples TRBV7-9 to TRBJ1-1; D is possibly TRBD1 (5 bases). Germline V gene data show CDR1 as SEHNR and CDR2 as FQNEAQ (reference sequence). This CDR3 contains 15 residues. V lost 0 bases, J lost 4 bases, and 12 bases lay in between. The CDR3 sequence is CASSLAAGWSTEAFF. The DNA for the CDR3 is TGTGCCAGCAGCTTAGCAGCAGGGTGGAGCACTGAAGCTTTCTTT.

Details on this clonotype: It may be a read error: a sequence one base away is much more abundant. The chain links TRBV7-2 to TRBJ2-4; a possible D gene is TRBD2 (7 bases). Trimming took off 6 bases at V and 9 bases at J, with 21 bases between the two ends. The germline V gene has CDR1 SGHTA and CDR2 FQGNSA. CDR3 length equals 15 residues. CDR3 amino acids: CASSGGGNYASIQYF. The CDR3 DNA sequence: TGTGCCAGCAGTGGGGGGGGCAACTACGCAAGCATTCAGTACTTC.

The V and J genes are TRBV5-1 and TRBJ1-2; D call uncertain. In germline, CDR1 is SGHRS, CDR2 YFSETQ. V was shortened by 0 bases and J by 6 bases, with 12 bases between the two germline ends. CDR3 length equals 14 residues. The CDR3 DNA is TGCGCCAGCAGCTTGGCCGACTTTTCGGATGGCTACACCTTC. It encodes CASSLADFSDGYTF.

This clonotype has at least ten counts. The V gene is TRBV27, the J gene TRBJ2-5; unclear D gene. The CDR3 sequence is 13 residues long. Germline V gives CDR1 MNHEY, CDR2 SMNVEV (reference sequence). The V end lost 6 bases, the J end lost 1 base, and 9 bases lay between the germline ends. The CDR3 DNA reads as TGTGCCAGCAGAGGACCCCTCCAAGAGACCCAGTACTTC. It codes for CASRGPLQETQYF.